These 8 T cell receptor beta chains were all obtained from the same sample, sequenced in a study of technical replicates of blood from several donors. The repertoire was sequenced with immunoSEQ multiplex PCR; TCRdb's copy has only in-frame clones and lacks some. Here the sample spans around 60,000 clones, more than 85% being singletons. The specimen sequenced was PBMCs. The origin of the receptors is a human donor in good health. Some clones in this sample may be carry-over from other donors' samples.

This chain connects TRBV5-6 to TRBJ2-7; TRBD1 agrees at 7 bases. This CDR3 is built from 14 residues. Germline assignment: CDR1 SGHDT and CDR2 YYEEEE. The V segment lost 0 bases and the J segment 7 bases; nucleotides outside the gene matches: 7. CDR3 sequence (DNA): TGTGCCAGCAGCTTGGTAGGGGGCTATCGGGAGCAGTACTTC. Translating gives CASSLVGGYREQYF.

The V gene is TRBV15, the J gene TRBJ2-7; 8 bases line up with TRBD1. The CDR3 runs to 15 residues. CDR1 is LNHNV and CDR2 is YYDKDF in the germline V gene (reference sequence). Trimming took 9 bases from V and 7 from J; bases not matched to a gene: 17. CDR3 in amino acids: CATRERRQGAGEQYF. The CDR3 bases are TGTGCCACTAGAGAGAGGCGGCAGGGGGCAGGAGAGCAGTACTTC.

The J gene is TRBJ2-1, the V gene TRBV2; 7 bases line up with TRBD2. Germline V gives CDR1 SNHLY, CDR2 FYNNEI. Trimming at V came to 6 bases and at J to 9 bases, leaving 8 bases not matched to a gene. The CDR3 contains 13 residues. CDR3 coding DNA: TGTGCCAGCAGAGCCATACTAGCGTCTGAGCAGTTCTTC. Translating gives CASRAILASEQFF.

V gene TRBV9 combines with J gene TRBJ1-1; 9 bases agree with TRBD1. Germline lookup yields CDR1 SGDLS and CDR2 YYNGEE. Trimming at V came to 5 bases and at J to 1 base, leaving 6 bases not matched to a gene. The CDR3 has 15 amino acids. The chain's CDR3 is CASRGGQGPNTEAFF. CDR3 DNA: TGTGCCAGCAGGGGGGGACAGGGCCCGAACACTGAAGCTTTCTTT.

The chain has TRBV2 and TRBJ2-7; 10 bases line up with TRBD1. The CDR3 loop spans 14 amino acids. The junction had 7 bases not matched to a gene; V was cut back by 6 bases and J by 5 bases. The V gene's germline CDR1 is SNHLY and CDR2 FYNNEI. CDR3 in amino acids: CASSRDRGFHEQYF. CDR3 sequence (DNA): TGTGCCAGCAGCCGGGACAGGGGTTTCCACGAGCAGTACTTC.

This clone was seen only once. The V gene is TRBV7-9, the J gene TRBJ1-1, with D perhaps TRBD1 (5 bases). Trimming took off 3 bases at V and 6 bases at J, with 11 bases between the two ends. The CDR3 loop spans 13 amino acids. Germline loops: CDR1 SEHNR, CDR2 FQNEAQ (reference sequence). As DNA, the CDR3 is TGTGCCAGCAGCTTCAGGGAAAAAGCTGAAGCTTTCTTT. It codes for CASSFREKAEAFF.

This clone was observed a few times. This chain uses TRBV5-8 with TRBJ1-5; 7 nucleotides agree with TRBD1. The CDR3 loop spans 16 amino acids. Germline V CDR1 and CDR2: SGHTS, YDEGEE. Trimming removed 7 bases from V and 2 bases from J; junction bases left unmatched: 12. CDR3 coding DNA: TGTGCCAGCGTCCAGGGGGTATCTCATGGCAATCAGCCCCAGCATTTT. It translates to CASVQGVSHGNQPQHF. The entire variable domain, with the rest obtained from reference TRBV5-8 and TRBJ1-5, is as follows: EAGVTQSPTHLIKTRGQQATLRCSPISGHTSVYWYQQALGLGLQFLLWYDEGEERNRGNFPPRFSGRQFPNYSSELNVNALELEDSALYLCASVQGVSHGNQPQHFGDGTRLSIL.

The CDR3 reads CATSLVGLNYGYTF. Here the CDR3 DNA reads TGTGCCACCTCCCTCGTCGGACTAAACTATGGCTACACCTTC. The chain links TRBV15 to TRBJ1-2, with D unclear. Trimming took off 8 bases at V and 2 bases at J, with 15 bases between the two ends. The CDR3 consists of 14 residues. Germline assignment: CDR1 LNHNV and CDR2 YYDKDF (reference sequence).